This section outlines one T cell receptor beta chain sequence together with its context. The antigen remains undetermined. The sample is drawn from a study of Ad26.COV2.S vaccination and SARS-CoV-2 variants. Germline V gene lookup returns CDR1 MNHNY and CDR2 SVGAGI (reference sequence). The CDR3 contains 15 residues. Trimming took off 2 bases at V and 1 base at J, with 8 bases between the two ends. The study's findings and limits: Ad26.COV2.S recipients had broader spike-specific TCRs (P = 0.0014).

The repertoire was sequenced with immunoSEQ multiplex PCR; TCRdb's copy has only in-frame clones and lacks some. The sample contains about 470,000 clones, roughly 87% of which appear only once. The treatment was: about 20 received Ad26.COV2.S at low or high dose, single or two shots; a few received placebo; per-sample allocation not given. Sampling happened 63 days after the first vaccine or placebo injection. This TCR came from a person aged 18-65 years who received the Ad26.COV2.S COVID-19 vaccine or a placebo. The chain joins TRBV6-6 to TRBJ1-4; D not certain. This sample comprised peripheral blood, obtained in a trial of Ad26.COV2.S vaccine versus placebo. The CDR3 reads CASSYVRGTNEKLFF. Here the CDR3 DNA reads TGTGCCAGCAGTTACGTTCGGGGAACTAATGAAAAACTGTTTTTT.